The 32 T cell receptor beta chains below come from one sample, sequenced in a study of identical twins. TCRdb redid the calling of the 5' RACE reads with MiXCR, one entry per CDR3 protein. The sample includes about 530,000 distinct CDR3 sequences, 20% to 25% of them seen just once. The sample was also reused in another study, on yellow fever vaccine responses in identical twins.

The sample taken for sequencing was CD4+ T cells sorted from blood. Every receptor here comes from a woman aged 18-30 years in good health.

This clonotype was counted a few times. The CDR3 nucleotides read TGTGCCAGCAGCCCTGAGGATGTTCGGTACAATGAGCAGTTCTTC. As protein: CASSPEDVRYNEQFF. This chain links TRBV6-1 with TRBJ2-1; no reliable D call. Deletions cut 6 bases from V and 4 bases from J, with 16 bases between. Per the germline V gene, CDR1 is MNHNS and CDR2 is SASEGT. The CDR3 is made up of 15 amino acids.

The rearrangement uses TRBV5-1 and TRBJ2-3; 7 bases are shared with TRBD2. The CDR3 runs to 15 residues. In germline, CDR1 is SGHRS, CDR2 YFSETQ. Trimming cost V 0 bases and J 5 bases; bases outside gene matches: 6. The CDR3 DNA is TGCGCCAGCAGCTTGGACGGGGGAGGGGAAGATACGCAGTATTTT. This gives the protein CASSLDGGGEDTQYF.

This clonotype was picked up a small number of times. The chain couples TRBV6-1 to TRBJ2-1, with D perhaps TRBD2 (7 bases). Trimming removed 7 bases at V and 2 bases at J, with 15 bases between. Germline values: CDR1 MNHNS, CDR2 SASEGT. The CDR3 is 15 residues long. The CDR3 DNA is TGTGCCAGCACCGAGGGGGGGCACCCCTACAATGAGCAGTTCTTC. Amino acid sequence: CASTEGGHPYNEQFF.

The chain links TRBV12-3 or TRBV12-4 to TRBJ1-2; maybe TRBD1 (6 bases). V was cut by 5 bases and J by 4 bases, with 23 bases left in between. This CDR3 has 17 amino acids. The CDR3 DNA follows: TGTGCCAGCAGTCCCACCATTCTTGGGGGGCCGAGCTATGGCTACACCTTC. Translation: CASSPTILGGPSYGYTF.

This clonotype turned up a few times. The V call is TRBV18, the J call TRBJ2-6; D perhaps matches TRBD1 (5 bases). CDR3 length: 15 amino acids. CDR1 and CDR2 (germline): KGHSH, LQKENI. The V and J ends lost 6 bases and 2 bases respectively, with 11 bases between them. The CDR3: CASSPGFTGANVLTF. The DNA for the CDR3 is TGTGCCAGCTCTCCAGGGTTTACTGGGGCCAACGTCCTGACTTTC.

The chain employs TRBV4-1 and TRBJ2-1, with 10 bases identical to TRBD2. The CDR3 totals 17 residues. The junction had 6 bases not matched to a gene; V was cut back by 1 base and J by 3 bases. Germline CDR1 and CDR2: MGHRA and YSYEKL. The CDR3 coding sequence is TGCGCCAGCAGCCAAGGACGGAGACTAGCGGGCTACAATGAGCAGTTCTTC. Translating gives CASSQGRRLAGYNEQFF.

Only a few counts were recorded for this clonotype. J is TRBJ2-7 and V is TRBV12-3 or TRBV12-4; D is uncertain. The CDR3 has 13 residues. Trimming left V 5 bases short and J 0 bases short, with 8 bases between. The CDR3 coding sequence is TGTGCCAGCAGTCAGCCGGGCTCCTACGAGCAGTACGTC. Translated, it gives CASSQPGSYEQYV.

The chain employs TRBV29-1 and TRBJ2-1; D is unclear. The V and J ends lost 1 base and 0 bases respectively, with 7 bases between them. Germline V CDR1 and CDR2: SQVTM, ANQGSEA. CDR3 length: 14 amino acids. The CDR3, as DNA: TGCAGCGTTGAAGCCCGTCGCTCCTACAATGAGCAGTTCTTC. It yields the protein CSVEARRSYNEQFF.

J is TRBJ2-2 and V is TRBV5-4; TRBD2 matches 7 bases. The ends lost 6 bases at V and 0 bases at J; junction bases unmatched: 8. Germline lookup yields CDR1 SGHNT and CDR2 YYREEE (reference sequence). The CDR3 contains 16 residues. CDR3 bases: TGTGCCAGCACCTGGGGGGGAGGAGCGAACACCGGGGAGCTGTTTTTT. This encodes CASTWGGGANTGELFF.

Regarding this clonotype: The germline gene is not matched at one end of the junction; a read error may be the cause. The CDR3 spells CASSNRVLDNSPLHF. The CDR3 DNA reads TGTGCCAGCAGCAACAGGGTTCTAGATAACTCACCCCTCCACTTT. This chain links TRBV12-3 or TRBV12-4 with TRBJ1-6; the D gene is possibly TRBD1 (6 bases). CDR3 length equals 15 residues.

The chain recombines TRBV25-1 with TRBJ2-2; TRBD1 matches 7 bases. Germline values: CDR1 MGHDK, CDR2 SYGVNS. There are 15 residues in the CDR3. Trimming at V came to 5 bases and at J to 6 bases, leaving 9 bases not matched to a gene. CDR3 protein: CASSTRQGMAGELFF. The CDR3 coding sequence is TGTGCCAGCAGTACTCGACAGGGCATGGCCGGGGAGCTGTTTTTT.

The chain couples TRBV11-3 to TRBJ1-6; D call uncertain. Trimming took 5 bases from V and 9 from J, leaving 20 bases between them. This CDR3 has 16 residues. The germline gives CDR1 SGHNT, CDR2 YENEEA. CDR3 sequence: CASSLAPLLGGSPLHF. CDR3 DNA sequence: TGTGCCAGCAGCCTAGCCCCCCTTTTGGGTGGTTCACCCCTCCACTTT.

This clonotype has a handful of counts. The CDR3 reads CASSERQGEAFF. CDR3 nucleotide sequence: TGTGCCAGCAGTGAACGGCAGGGTGAAGCTTTCTTT. The chain has TRBV2 and TRBJ1-1; weak D call: TRBD1 (5 bases). The V and J ends lost 2 bases and 7 bases respectively, with 8 bases between them. CDR1 SNHLY and CDR2 FYNNEI come from the germline V gene. The CDR3 spans 12 residues.

This clonotype has only a few counts. The chain recombines TRBV5-1 with TRBJ1-2; tentative D call: TRBD1 (6 bases). CDR3 size: 15 residues. Trimming stripped 0 bases from V and 2 bases from J, with 11 bases between. Germline CDR1 and CDR2: SGHRS and YFSETQ. The CDR3 protein is CASSLARQANYGYTF. DNA for the CDR3: TGCGCCAGCAGCTTGGCGAGACAGGCCAACTATGGCTACACCTTC.

The chain has TRBV21-1 and TRBJ2-7; the D segment call TRBD1 is taken from the table without a DNA check. TRBV21-1 is assigned pseudogene status. The CDR3 covers 11 residues. As DNA, the CDR3 is TGTGCCAGCAGCCCTGGGGCCGAGCAGTACGTC. It yields the protein CASSPGAEQYV.

This clonotype was seen more than once but under ten times. The chain couples TRBV25-1 to TRBJ2-4; D possibly corresponds to TRBD1 (6 bases). The CDR3 consists of 16 residues. V gave up 1 base and J gave up 0 bases, with 10 bases separating them. CDR1 MGHDK and CDR2 SYGVNS come from the germline V gene. The CDR3 region is CASSELTGGAKNIQYF. The DNA for the CDR3 is TGTGCCAGCAGTGAATTGACAGGAGGAGCCAAAAACATTCAGTACTTC.

This clonotype has just a few counts. The chain links TRBV12-3 or TRBV12-4 to TRBJ2-1; D unclear. V lost 2 bases and J lost 8, with 16 bases in between. This CDR3 has 15 residues. The DNA for the CDR3 is TGTGCCAGCAGTTTAAGTCTCCTGGAGAGAGATGAGCAGTTCTTC. Translating gives CASSLSLLERDEQFF.

CDR3 DNA: TGTGCCAGCAGAAACAGGGGCACCGGGGAGCTGTTTTTT. It encodes CASRNRGTGELFF. The chain has TRBV12-3 or TRBV12-4 and TRBJ2-2, with 7 nucleotides matching TRBD1. V trimming: 6 bases; J trimming: 4 bases; junction bases outside the gene matches: 2. The length of the CDR3 is 13 residues.

The genes are TRBV19 and TRBJ2-5; 8 bases align to TRBD2. The V segment lost 4 bases and the J segment 5 bases; nucleotides outside the gene matches: 3. There are 13 residues in the CDR3. From germline, CDR1 is LNHDA and CDR2 SQIVND (reference sequence). In nucleotides, the CDR3 is TGTGCCAGTAGTAATGGACTAGCTGAGACCCAGTACTTC. This gives the protein CASSNGLAETQYF.

This clonotype turned up a few times. This rearrangement joins TRBV5-1 to TRBJ2-7; 10 bases fit TRBD1. CDR1 is SGHRS and CDR2 is YFSETQ in the germline V gene. Trimming at V came to 5 bases and at J to 6 bases, leaving 11 bases not matched to a gene. CDR3 size: 15 residues. The CDR3 region is CASSIAGTGAFEQYF. The CDR3 region has the DNA TGCGCCAGCAGTATAGCCGGGACAGGGGCCTTCGAGCAGTACTTC.

This clonotype was seen more than once but under ten times. The chain is built from TRBV10-2 and TRBJ1-6, with D maybe TRBD1 (6 bases). Trimming pared 7 bases from V and 9 bases from J, leaving 13 bases between. Germline lookup yields CDR1 WSHSY and CDR2 SAAADI. The CDR3 has 13 residues. The CDR3 spells CASTGGGSSPLHF. CDR3 coding DNA: TGCGCCAGCACAGGAGGGGGTAGTTCACCCCTCCACTTT.

The chain employs TRBV29-1 and TRBJ2-2, with 9 bases lining up with TRBD1. Germline assignment: CDR1 SQVTM and CDR2 ANQGSEA. V lost 4 bases to trimming and J lost 6 bases; unmatched junction nucleotides: 3. The CDR3 is 13 residues long. This CDR3 reads CSVVGTGSGELFF. The CDR3 coding sequence is TGCAGCGTTGTCGGGACAGGGTCCGGGGAGCTGTTTTTT.

There are a few counts of this clonotype. CDR3 DNA: TGCGCCAGCAGCCAAGTATGGGGGGGGGCCATGAACACTGAAGCTTTCTTT. Protein: CASSQVWGGAMNTEAFF. The chain combines TRBV4-1 with TRBJ1-1; weak D call: TRBD1 (6 bases). The CDR3 sequence is 17 residues long. V lost 1 base and J lost 0, with 15 bases in between. Per the germline V gene, CDR1 is MGHRA and CDR2 is YSYEKL.

The table lists this clonotype with a few counts. This chain links TRBV4-2 with TRBJ2-5, with a possible D match to TRBD1 (5 bases). This CDR3 region has 12 residues. The germline V and J ends were trimmed by 4 bases and 11 bases, with 14 bases remaining between them. Germline values: CDR1 LGHNA, CDR2 YNFKEQ. The CDR3 loop is CASSPPDRQQYF. The CDR3, as DNA: TGTGCCAGCAGCCCCCCCGACAGACAGCAGTACTTC.

This clonotype was recorded a few times. V is TRBV20-1 and J is TRBJ1-2; TRBD1 matches 8 bases. From germline, CDR1 is DFQATT and CDR2 SNEGSKA (reference sequence). The CDR3 has 12 amino acids. The trim removed 6 bases at V and 3 bases at J, leaving 3 bases unmatched. CDR3 in amino acids: CSAVTGDYGYTF. CDR3 sequence (DNA): TGCAGTGCCGTGACAGGGGACTATGGCTACACCTTC.

The CDR3 reads CSATRGGPNSPLHF. In nucleotides, the CDR3 is TGCAGTGCTACCCGAGGGGGTCCTAATTCACCCCTCCACTTT. V gene TRBV20-1 combines with J gene TRBJ1-6; perhaps TRBD1 as D (6 bases). Trimming shortened V by 4 bases and J by 6 bases, and 13 bases separated the two germline ends. This CDR3 contains 14 residues. Germline values: CDR1 DFQATT, CDR2 SNEGSKA (reference sequence).

This clonotype turned up a few times. The rearrangement uses TRBV7-2 and TRBJ2-1; the D is unclear. Germline V CDR1 and CDR2: SGHTA, FQGNSA. V was trimmed by 7 bases and J by 1 base, leaving 14 bases between them. The CDR3 covers 15 residues. In nucleotides, the CDR3 is TGTGCCAGCACCGACAAAATGGGGTCCTACAATGAGCAGTTCTTC. Translation gives CASTDKMGSYNEQFF.

The chain has TRBV5-1 and TRBJ2-7; D might be TRBD1 (6 bases). Trimming stripped 4 bases from V and 3 bases from J, with 11 bases between. The CDR3 length is 13 residues. CDR1 and CDR2 from the germline V gene are SGHRS and YFSETQ. Here the CDR3 DNA reads TGCGCCAGCAGCAACCACAGGGACTACGAGCAGTACTTC. Protein: CASSNHRDYEQYF.

This chain connects TRBV10-3 to TRBJ1-1; no firm D call. V lost 5 bases to trimming and J lost 0 bases, with 10 bases between them. The CDR3 is 14 amino acids. CDR1 ENHRY and CDR2 SYGVKD come from the germline V gene. CDR3 in amino acids: CAISPTGMNTEAFF. CDR3 sequence (DNA): TGTGCCATCAGTCCCACGGGCATGAACACTGAAGCTTTCTTT.

The V and J genes are TRBV9 and TRBJ2-3; 10 positions match TRBD2. After removal of 4 bases from V and 3 bases from J, the junction contained 11 bases not matched to a gene. Germline V CDR1 and CDR2: SGDLS, YYNGEE. The CDR3 consists of 17 residues. CDR3 nucleotides: TGTGCCAGCAGCTTTCCGGGACTAGCGCCTTCGACAGATACGCAGTATTTT. It is translated as CASSFPGLAPSTDTQYF.

The J gene is TRBJ2-1, the V gene TRBV20-1; 12 bases agree with TRBD2. Trimming at V came to 0 bases and at J to 4 bases, leaving 4 bases not matched to a gene. The germline gives CDR1 DFQATT, CDR2 SNEGSKA (reference sequence). The CDR3 has 16 residues. This chain's CDR3 is CSARDPSGGAYNEQFF. As DNA, the CDR3 is TGCAGTGCTAGAGACCCTAGCGGGGGGGCATACAATGAGCAGTTCTTC.

This clonotype was observed a few times. The V and J genes are TRBV12-3 or TRBV12-4 and TRBJ2-7, with a tentative D call TRBD2 (6 bases). V was clipped by 1 base and J by 3 bases, with 10 bases between them. The CDR3 is made up of 14 amino acids. CDR3 region: CASSLGGVNYEQYV. The CDR3 nucleotides read TGTGCCAGCAGTTTAGGGGGGGTCAACTACGAGCAGTACGTC.